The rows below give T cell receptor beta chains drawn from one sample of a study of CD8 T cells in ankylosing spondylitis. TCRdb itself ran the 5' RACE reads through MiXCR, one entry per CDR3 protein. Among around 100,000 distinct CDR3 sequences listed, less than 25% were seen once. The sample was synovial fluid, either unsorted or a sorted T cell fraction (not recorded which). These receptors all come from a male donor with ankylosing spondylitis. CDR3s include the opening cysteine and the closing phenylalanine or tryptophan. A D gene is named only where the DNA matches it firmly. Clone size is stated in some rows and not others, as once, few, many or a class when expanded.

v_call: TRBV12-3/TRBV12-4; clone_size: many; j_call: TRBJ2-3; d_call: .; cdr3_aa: CASSRSSGPTTDTQYF; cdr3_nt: TGTGCCAGCAGCCGGAGCAGCGGCCCGACCACAGATACGCAGTATTTT
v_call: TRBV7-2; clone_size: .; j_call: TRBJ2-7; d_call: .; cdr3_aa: CASSGTLYEQYF; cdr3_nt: TGTGCCAGCAGCGGGACCCTCTACGAGCAGTACTTC
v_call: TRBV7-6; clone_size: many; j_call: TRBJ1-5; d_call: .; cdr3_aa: CASSLGLAQPQHF; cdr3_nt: TGTGCCAGCAGCTTAGGTCTGGCCCAGCCCCAGCATTTT
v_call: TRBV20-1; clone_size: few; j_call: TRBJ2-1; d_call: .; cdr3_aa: CSARPPGSYNEQFF; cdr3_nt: TGCAGTGCTAGGCCCCCTGGCTCCTACAATGAGCAGTTCTTC
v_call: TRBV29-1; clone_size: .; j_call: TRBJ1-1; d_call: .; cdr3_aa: CSVEDEGWSEAFF; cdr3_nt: TGCAGCGTTGAAGATGAGGGTTGGTCTGAAGCTTTCTTT
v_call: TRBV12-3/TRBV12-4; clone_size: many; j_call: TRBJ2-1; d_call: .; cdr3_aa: CASSFDRYNEQFF; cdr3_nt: TGTGCCAGCAGTTTTGACAGATACAATGAGCAGTTCTTC
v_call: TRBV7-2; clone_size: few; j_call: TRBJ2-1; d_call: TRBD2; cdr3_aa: CASSSPTSGRAVEQFF; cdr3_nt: TGTGCCAGCAGCTCCCCGACTAGCGGGAGGGCCGTTGAGCAGTTCTTC
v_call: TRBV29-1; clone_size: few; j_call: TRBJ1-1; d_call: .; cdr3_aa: CSVEWGQGTEAFF; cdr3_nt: TGCAGCGTTGAGTGGGGGCAAGGCACTGAAGCTTTCTTT
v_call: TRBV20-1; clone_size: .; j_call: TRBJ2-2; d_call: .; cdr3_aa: CSARSLSTGELFF; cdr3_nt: TGCAGTGCTAGATCTCTGAGCACCGGGGAGCTGTTTTTT
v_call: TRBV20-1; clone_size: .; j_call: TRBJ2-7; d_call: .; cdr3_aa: CSASHQVAYEQYF; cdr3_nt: TGCAGTGCTAGCCATCAGGTCGCCTACGAGCAGTACTTC